There are a few counts of the clone carrying this TCR beta chain. No antigen is known for it. The CDR3 contains 17 residues. The germline gives CDR1 LGHNA, CDR2 YSLEER. V lost 4 bases to trimming and J lost 0 bases; unmatched junction nucleotides: 6. This sample was included in a study of cytomegalovirus exposure and HLA in healthy donors. Study findings and constraints: Most subjects had HLA-A and HLA-B alleles reportedly predicted accurately by TCR beta sequences. In a later analysis, most CMV-associated TCR beta chains appeared HLA-restricted.

Amplification used 60 Vbeta primers and 13 Jbeta primers. Generated by immunoSEQ multiplex PCR, the TCRdb table keeps only in-frame clones and is missing some. Counted here are roughly 150,000 clones, roughly 77% occurring once; the ten biggest clones make up 2.2%. The chain is built from TRBV4-3 and TRBJ2-7, with 13 bases identical to TRBD2. The TCR comes from a man over 45 in good health and CMV-seropositive. Specimen: PBMCs. The CDR3 reads CASSPGTSGTYSYEQYF. The CDR3 region has the DNA TGCGCCAGCAGCCCCGGGACTAGCGGGACGTACTCCTACGAGCAGTACTTC.